The 19 T cell receptor beta chains reported below all come from one sample, sequenced in a study of blood T cell repertoires in COVID-19. Some clones are missing from TCRdb's copy, which holds only in-frame ones; the method was immunoSEQ multiplex PCR. The sample shows about 130,000 clones, about 80% of them seen only once. The sequencing sample was made of peripheral blood. These receptor sequences come from a woman aged 45-65 years with acute or convalescent COVID-19.

The rearrangement uses TRBV5-1 and TRBJ1-4, with D tentatively TRBD1 (6 bases). Germline CDR1 is SGHRS and CDR2 is YFSETQ. The length of the CDR3 is 14 residues. Trimming stripped 4 bases from V and 3 bases from J, with 10 bases between. The CDR3 coding sequence is TGCGCCAGCAGCCGGGACACCCCTAATGAAAAACTGTTTTTT. Its translation is CASSRDTPNEKLFF.

This chain links TRBV3-1 (or the pseudogene TRBV3-2) with TRBJ2-1, with 7 bases lining up with TRBD2. In germline, CDR1 is LGHDT, CDR2 YNNKEL (reference sequence). The CDR3 covers 14 residues. The ends lost 4 bases at V and 5 bases at J; junction bases unmatched: 5. The CDR3 DNA is TGTGCCAGCAGCCGGGCGGGGGTCCACAATGAGCAGTTCTTC. Its protein is CASSRAGVHNEQFF.

The V call is TRBV19, the J call TRBJ1-1; 10 bases agree with TRBD1. Germline loops: CDR1 LNHDA, CDR2 SQIVND (reference sequence). The CDR3 runs to 14 residues. Unmatched junction bases numbered 2, after V lost 3 bases and J lost 4 bases. In DNA form, the CDR3 reads TGTGCCAGTAGTATCCGACAGGGGGCCACTGAAGCTTTCTTT. Its protein product is CASSIRQGATEAFF. The full variable domain, with the rest looked up from reference TRBV19 and TRBJ1-1, is DGGITQSPKYLFRKEGQNVTLSCEQNLNHDAMYWYRQDPGQGLRLIYYSQIVNDFQKGDIAEGYSVSREKKESFPLTVTSAQKNPTAFYLCASSIRQGATEAFFGQGTRLTVV.

This clone has just one count. The chain carries TRBV14 and TRBJ1-1, with a possible D match to TRBD1 (6 bases). The CDR3 has 17 residues. Germline CDR1 and CDR2: SGHDN and FVKESK. Trimming left V 0 bases short and J 9 bases short, with 23 bases between. The chain's CDR3 is CASSQDENDRMLGKAFF. For the CDR3, the DNA is TGTGCCAGCAGCCAAGACGAGAATGACAGGATGCTCGGAAAAGCTTTCTTT. The variable domain in full, with the rest retrieved from reference TRBV14 and TRBJ1-1, is EAGVTQFPSHSVIEKGQTVTLRCDPISGHDNLYWYRRVMGKEIKFLLHFVKESKQDESGMPNNRFLAERTGGTYSTLKVQPAELEDSGVYFCASSQDENDRMLGKAFFGQGTRLTVV.

The genes are TRBV28 and TRBJ1-1; D possibly corresponds to TRBD1 (6 bases). Looked up from germline, CDR1 is MDHEN and CDR2 is SYDVKM. The CDR3 is 15 amino acids. The V end lost 5 bases, the J end lost 1 base, and 14 bases lay between the germline ends. The CDR3: CASSPPGQSNTEAFF. As DNA, the CDR3 is TGTGCCAGCAGTCCACCGGGACAATCGAACACTGAAGCTTTCTTT.

The CDR3 reads CASSSRSLGTARAFF. CDR3 DNA: TGTGCCAGCTCTTCCCGCTCGCTGGGGACAGCGAGGGCTTTCTTT. The chain carries TRBV18 and TRBJ1-1; TRBD1 agrees at 7 bases. Looked up from germline, CDR1 is KGHSH and CDR2 is LQKENI. V gave up 6 bases and J gave up 11 bases; unmatched junction bases: 18. The CDR3 totals 15 residues.

V is TRBV29-1 and J is TRBJ1-4; D gene ambiguous. Trimming removed 0 bases at V and 8 bases at J, with 10 bases between. The CDR3 covers 13 residues. Looked up from germline, CDR1 is SQVTM and CDR2 is ANQGSEA. The CDR3 DNA is TGCAGCGTTGAAGATGTGGCAGTCGAAAAACTGTTTTTT. It yields the protein CSVEDVAVEKLFF.

As concerns this clone: The sample holds other DNA sequences that translate to the same CDR3. CDR3 bases: TGCAGTGCTACGTCTGGCAATGGCTACACCTTC. Translating gives CSATSGNGYTF. The chain has TRBV20-1 and TRBJ1-2; no clear D. Looked up from germline, CDR1 is DFQATT and CDR2 is SNEGSKA (reference sequence). There are 11 residues in the CDR3. The ends were cut back, 4 bases at V and 6 bases at J, with 9 bases in the middle.

The table lists this clone with a few counts. This chain joins TRBV11-2 and TRBJ2-3; 13 bases are a match to TRBD2. J lost 6 bases, V lost 1 base, and 10 bases had no gene match. CDR3 length: 18 residues. Germline V lookup: CDR1 SGHAT, CDR2 FQNNGV. CDR3 in DNA: TGTGCCAGCAGCTTAGCCCCACCCGGGACTAGCGGGAAGGATACGCAGTATTTT. It codes for CASSLAPPGTSGKDTQYF.

The V call is TRBV2, the J call TRBJ1-2; D is unclear. Germline values: CDR1 SNHLY, CDR2 FYNNEI. The V gene lost 4 bases and the J gene lost 0 bases, with 9 bases spanning the gap. The CDR3 has 14 amino acids. Here the CDR3 reads CASSARHANYGYTF. The DNA for the CDR3 is TGTGCCAGCAGTGCACGACATGCTAACTATGGCTACACCTTC.

A single count supports this clone. The J gene is TRBJ2-7, the V gene TRBV2; tentative D call: TRBD1 (5 bases). Germline CDR1 SNHLY, CDR2 FYNNEI. V was clipped by 5 bases and J by 1 base, with 18 bases between them. CDR3 length equals 16 residues. The CDR3 sequence is CASSPDIMGNSYEQYF. CDR3 coding DNA: TGTGCCAGCAGTCCGGACATTATGGGGAATTCCTACGAGCAGTACTTC.

As to this clone: Its ends do not fully match the called genes, so a read error is possible. The chain combines TRBV7-2 with TRBJ2-1, with 11 bases lining up with TRBD2. Per the germline V gene, CDR1 is SGHTA and CDR2 is FQGNSA. The CDR3 runs to 15 residues. The CDR3 DNA reads as TGTGCCAGCAGCCTAGCGGGGGGACTCTACAATGAGCAGTTCTTC. It codes for CASSLAGGLYNEQFF.

This clone was observed once. The genes are TRBV3-1 (or the pseudogene TRBV3-2) and TRBJ1-2; 8 bases align to TRBD1. V trimming: 3 bases; J trimming: 4 bases; junction bases outside the gene matches: 4. Germline-derived CDR1 and CDR2 are LGHDT and YNNKEL (reference sequence). CDR3 length: 14 amino acids. CDR3 loop: CASSQGTGLYGYTF. The CDR3 coding sequence is TGTGCCAGCAGCCAGGGGACAGGCCTCTATGGCTACACCTTC.

The chain has TRBV6-5 and TRBJ2-7, with 10 bases lining up with TRBD2. Per the germline V gene, CDR1 is MNHEY and CDR2 is SVGAGI. The ends lost 4 bases at V and 4 bases at J; junction bases unmatched: 10. The length of the CDR3 is 16 residues. The CDR3 sequence: CASSSRVASGGYEQYF. The CDR3 DNA is TGTGCCAGCAGTTCTCGGGTGGCTAGCGGGGGATACGAGCAGTACTTC.

The J gene is TRBJ1-2, the V gene TRBV19; D gene uncertain. This CDR3 is built from 16 residues. From germline, CDR1 is LNHDA and CDR2 SQIVND (reference sequence). Trimming left V 3 bases short and J 0 bases short, with 14 bases between. The DNA of the CDR3 is TGTGCCAGTAGTATCCGGTCAGGAACAGCTAACTATGGCTACACCTTC. This sequence encodes CASSIRSGTANYGYTF.

This chain uses TRBV20-1 with TRBJ1-2; 7 positions match TRBD1. Trimming removed 3 bases from V and 8 bases from J; junction bases left unmatched: 9. The CDR3 consists of 13 residues. From germline, CDR1 is DFQATT and CDR2 SNEGSKA (reference sequence). CDR3 bases: TGCAGTGCTAGTCCCACAGGGGCTCGCGGCTACACCTTC. Encoded protein: CSASPTGARGYTF.

This chain connects TRBV15 to TRBJ2-1; D is possibly TRBD1 (6 bases). This CDR3 comprises 15 residues. V lost 0 bases, J lost 7 bases, and 13 bases lay in between. Per germline, CDR1 LNHNV and CDR2 YYDKDF (reference sequence). This CDR3 reads CATSRDSETGNEQFF. The CDR3 region has the DNA TGTGCCACCAGCAGAGATTCAGAGACAGGTAATGAGCAGTTCTTC.

The chain employs TRBV19 and TRBJ1-5, with 9 bases that match TRBD1. V gave up 3 bases and J gave up 4 bases; unmatched junction bases: 7. The germline V gene encodes CDR1 LNHDA and CDR2 SQIVND (reference sequence). The CDR3 has 16 residues. CDR3 sequence: CASSITDRGRNQPQHF. In DNA form, the CDR3 reads TGTGCCAGTAGTATTACTGACAGGGGGAGGAATCAGCCCCAGCATTTT. The full variable domain, rest sourced from reference TRBV19 and TRBJ1-5, is DGGITQSPKYLFRKEGQNVTLSCEQNLNHDAMYWYRQDPGQGLRLIYYSQIVNDFQKGDIAEGYSVSREKKESFPLTVTSAQKNPTAFYLCASSITDRGRNQPQHFGDGTRLSIL.

The CDR3 here is CASGGSNEKLFF. In DNA, the CDR3 is TGTGCCAGCGGCGGATCGAATGAAAAACTGTTTTTT. V gene TRBV7-9 combines with J gene TRBJ1-4; no clear D. Germline CDR1 SEHNR, CDR2 FQNEAQ (reference sequence). Trimming pared 8 bases from V and 5 bases from J, leaving 9 bases between. CDR3 length equals 12 residues.